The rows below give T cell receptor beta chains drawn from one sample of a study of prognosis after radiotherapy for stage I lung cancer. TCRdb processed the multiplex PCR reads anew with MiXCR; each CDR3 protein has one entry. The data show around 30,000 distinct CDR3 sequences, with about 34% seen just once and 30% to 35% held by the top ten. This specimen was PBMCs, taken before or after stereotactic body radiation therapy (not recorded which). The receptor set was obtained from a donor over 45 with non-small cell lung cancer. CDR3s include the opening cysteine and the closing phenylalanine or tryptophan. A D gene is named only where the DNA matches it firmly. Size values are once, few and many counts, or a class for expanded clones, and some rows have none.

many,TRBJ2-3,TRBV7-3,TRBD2,CASSLRVAGSWASTDTQYF,TGTGCCAGCAGCTTAAGGGTAGCGGGATCGTGGGCTAGCACAGATACGCAGTATTTT
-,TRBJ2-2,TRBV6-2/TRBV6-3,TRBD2,CASRGLAGVGVAGELFF,TGTGCCAGCAGGGGACTAGCGGGAGTGGGGGTGGCCGGGGAGCTGTTTTTT
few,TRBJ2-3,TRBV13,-,CASSSGLSADTQYF,TGTGCCAGCAGCTCGGGACTTAGCGCAGATACGCAGTATTTT
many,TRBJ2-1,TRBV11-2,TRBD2,CASRSSGRLLGGNEQFF,TGTGCCAGCAGATCTAGCGGGAGATTATTGGGGGGCAATGAGCAGTTCTTC
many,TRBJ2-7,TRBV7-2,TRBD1,CASSTRDSVEQYF,TGTGCCAGCAGCACACGGGACAGTGTCGAGCAGTACTTC
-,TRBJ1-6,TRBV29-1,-,CSVLDSEDSPLHF,TGCAGCGTCTTGGACAGTGAGGATTCACCCCTCCACTTT
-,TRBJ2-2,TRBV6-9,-,CASSWIWTVTGELFF,TGTGCCAGCAGTTGGATCTGGACAGTCACCGGGGAGCTGTTTTTT
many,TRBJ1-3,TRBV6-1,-,CASRKVRVENTIYF,TGTGCCAGCAGGAAGGTTAGGGTAGAAAACACCATATATTTT
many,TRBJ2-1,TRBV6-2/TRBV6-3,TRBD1,CASSYSRGRSVYNEQLF,TGTGCCAGCAGTTACTCCAGGGGGCGCAGCGTCTACAATGAGCAGCTCTTC
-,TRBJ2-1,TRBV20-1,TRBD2,CGMAAGDGYNEQFF,TGCGGAATGGCCGCGGGAGACGGCTACAATGAGCAGTTCTTC
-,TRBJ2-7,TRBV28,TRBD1,CASSKDRVFYEQYF,TGTGCCAGCAGTAAGGACAGGGTCTTCTACGAGCAGTACTTC
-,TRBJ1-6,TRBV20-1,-,CSAPGDRPFQLHF,TGCAGTGCTCCGGGTGACAGGCCGTTCCAACTCCACTTT
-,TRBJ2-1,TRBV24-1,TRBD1,CATSDPQGDRDNEQFF,TGTGCCACCAGTGATCCCCAAGGGGACAGAGACAATGAGCAGTTCTTC
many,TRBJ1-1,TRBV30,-,CAQSRVLGIPEAFF,TGTGCCCAATCCCGGGTCCTGGGGATCCCTGAAGCTTTCTTT
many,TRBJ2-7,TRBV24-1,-,CATTQGRESYEQYF,TGTGCCACCACCCAGGGACGGGAATCCTACGAGCAGTACTTC
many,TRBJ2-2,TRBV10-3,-,CAISRTLGGTGELFF,TGTGCCATCAGTCGAACCCTCGGCGGCACCGGGGAGCTGTTTTTT
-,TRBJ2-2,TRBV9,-,CASSVATGVGEPFF,TGTGCCAGCAGCGTAGCTACAGGTGTCGGGGAGCCGTTTTTT
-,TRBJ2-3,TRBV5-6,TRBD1,CASSLGQGAIIDTQYF,TGTGCCAGCAGCTTAGGACAGGGGGCAATAATAGATACGCAGTATTTT
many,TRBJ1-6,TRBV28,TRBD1,CASSLSGGVSPLHF,TGTGCCAGCAGTTTATCAGGGGGAGTTTCACCCCTCCACTTT
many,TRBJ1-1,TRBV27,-,CASRGREFMNTEAFF,TGTGCCAGCAGGGGACGGGAATTCATGAACACTGAAGCTTTCTTT
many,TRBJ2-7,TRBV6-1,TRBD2,CASSQPLAGGYEQYF,TGTGCCAGCAGCCAACCACTAGCGGGAGGTTACGAGCAGTACTTC
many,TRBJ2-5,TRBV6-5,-,CASSYSEGFKETQYF,TGTGCCAGCAGTTACTCGGAAGGCTTCAAAGAGACCCAGTACTTC
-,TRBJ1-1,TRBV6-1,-,CASSEIYTEAFF,TGTGCCAGCAGTGAGATCTACACTGAAGCTTTCTTT
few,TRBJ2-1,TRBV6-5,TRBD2,CASSYSGSIDEQFF,TGTGCCAGCAGTTATAGCGGGAGCATCGATGAGCAGTTCTTC
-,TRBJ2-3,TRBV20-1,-,CSAGNLDTQYF,TGCAGTGCTGGAAACCTAGATACGCAGTATTTT
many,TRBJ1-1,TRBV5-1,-,CASSLDVKGLKAFF,TGCGCCAGCAGCTTGGATGTTAAGGGTTTGAAAGCTTTCTTT
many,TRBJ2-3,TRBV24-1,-,CATSDLHYSRDPDTQYF,TGTGCCACCAGTGATTTGCATTATAGTCGGGACCCAGATACGCAGTATTTT
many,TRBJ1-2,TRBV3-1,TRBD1,CASSPDRGRLGYTF,TGTGCCAGCAGCCCGGACAGGGGGCGGCTAGGCTACACCTTC
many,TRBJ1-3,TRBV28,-,CASCGGRTGNTIYF,TGTGCCAGCTGCGGGGGCAGGACTGGAAACACCATATATTTT
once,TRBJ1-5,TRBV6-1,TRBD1,CASSGTGNQHQHF,TGTGCCAGCAGTGGGACAGGTAATCAGCACCAGCATTTT
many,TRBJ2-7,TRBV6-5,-,CASSWSRDGAYEQYF,TGTGCCAGCAGTTGGTCCCGGGACGGTGCCTACGAGCAGTACTTC
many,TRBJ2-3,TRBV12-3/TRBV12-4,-,CASSPQQRGSTDTQYF,TGTGCCAGCAGCCCCCAGCAGAGAGGGAGCACAGATACGCAGTATTTT
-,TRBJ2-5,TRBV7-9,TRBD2,CASSRGTSGPETQYF,TGTGCCAGCAGTCGCGGGACTAGCGGTCCGGAGACCCAGTACTTC
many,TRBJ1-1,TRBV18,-,CASSPENTEAFF,TGTGCCAGCTCACCTGAGAACACTGAAGCTTTCTTT
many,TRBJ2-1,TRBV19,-,CASSIGAGWDEQFF,TGTGCCAGTAGTATAGGGGCTGGTTGGGATGAGCAGTTCTTC
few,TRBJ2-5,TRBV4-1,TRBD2,CASSTVAGGGETQYF,TGCGCCAGCAGTACCGTAGCGGGAGGGGGCGAGACCCAGTACTTC
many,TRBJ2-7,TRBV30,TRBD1,CAWSDRVDEQYF,TGTGCCTGGAGCGACAGGGTTGACGAGCAGTACTTC
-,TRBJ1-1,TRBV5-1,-,CASSTGYTEAFF,TGCGCCAGCAGTACAGGGTACACTGAAGCTTTCTTT
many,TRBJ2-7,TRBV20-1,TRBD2,CSARESAGGPRYEQYF,TGCAGTGCTAGAGAATCCGCGGGAGGGCCCCGATACGAGCAGTACTTC
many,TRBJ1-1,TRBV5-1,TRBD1,CASSSTGVETEAFF,TGCGCCAGCAGCTCTACAGGGGTGGAGACTGAAGCTTTCTTT
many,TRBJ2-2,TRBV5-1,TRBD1,CASRRTGGTSGELFF,TGCGCCAGCAGGCGGACAGGGGGCACTTCCGGGGAGCTGTTTTTT